The 14 T cell receptor beta chains given below trace back to one sample, sequenced in a study of blood T cells in healthy people across ages. A sample-barcoded 5' primer and a J-beta primer mix were used in a second PCR of roughly 6 to 12 cycles. TCRdb analysed the 5' RACE reads with MiXCR anew, one entry per CDR3 protein. This sample has under 2 million distinct CDR3 sequences; about 31% occur once, and the top ten carry approximately 10%. The sample consisted of blood. Every receptor here comes from a woman in her 30s in good health.

V usage is TRBV5-1 and J usage is TRBJ2-2, with TRBD2 as a possible D gene (6 bases). Germline CDR1 SGHRS, CDR2 YFSETQ. Between the trimmed V and J ends, which lost 5 bases and 7 bases, there was a span of 18 bases. CDR3 size: 15 residues. The CDR3 DNA reads as TGCGCCAGCAGTGTTGCGGGGTTAGGAAACGGGGAGCTGTTTTTT. It specifies CASSVAGLGNGELFF.

V and J are TRBV7-8 and TRBJ2-3, with D hard to call. The CDR3 runs 15 residues. The germline gives CDR1 SGHVS, CDR2 FQNEAQ. V lost 4 bases and J 4 bases, leaving 15 bases between the germline ends. The CDR3 DNA is TGTGCCAGCAGCTCGAAGAGCCAACTGCCAGATACGCAGTATTTT. It encodes CASSSKSQLPDTQYF.

This rearrangement joins TRBV6-5 to TRBJ1-2; TRBD1 agrees at 8 bases. This CDR3 has 21 amino acids. Germline V CDR1 and CDR2: MNHEY, SVGAGI. The J segment lost 3 bases and the V segment lost 3 bases, leaving 24 bases of the junction unmatched. This CDR3 reads CASSYRFIKQQGGKVYYGYTF. DNA for the CDR3: TGTGCCAGCAGTTATCGATTCATAAAGCAACAGGGGGGAAAGGTGTACTATGGCTACACCTTC.

On this clonotype itself: A much larger clone lies a single base off, so this may be a read error. The V and J genes are TRBV12-3 or TRBV12-4 and TRBJ1-2; D might be TRBD1 (5 bases). V shed 5 bases and J shed 2 bases, with 6 bases lying between them. The CDR3 is made up of 12 amino acids. Written as DNA, the CDR3 is TGTGCCAGCAGTCGACAGAACTATGGCTACACCTTC. Translating it yields CASSRQNYGYTF.

This clonotype was seen ten or more times. The chain couples TRBV10-3 to TRBJ1-5, with 7 bases aligning to TRBD1. The germline V gene has CDR1 ENHRY and CDR2 SYGVKD. The CDR3 is 13 residues long. V lost 4 bases, J lost 5 bases, and 2 bases stayed unmatched. The CDR3 DNA follows: TGTGCCATCAGTGGACAGGGAGATCAGCCCCAGCATTTT. It is translated as CAISGQGDQPQHF.

CDR3 residues: CASSGPPGHHNSPLHF. The CDR3 region has the DNA TGTGCCAGCAGTGGCCCGCCGGGACACCATAATTCACCCCTCCACTTT. J is TRBJ1-6 and V is TRBV25-1, with D possibly being TRBD1 (6 bases). CDR1 is MGHDK, CDR2 SYGVNS, per germline. The CDR3 is 16 amino acids. The V and J ends lost 4 bases and 5 bases respectively, with 15 bases between them.

This clonotype was seen a handful of times. V usage is TRBV28 and J usage is TRBJ2-1, with unresolved D. Germline loops: CDR1 MDHEN, CDR2 SYDVKM. V was shortened by 11 bases and J by 3 bases, with 11 bases between the two germline ends. This CDR3 is 12 amino acids long. The CDR3 protein is CASTKGYNEQFF. In DNA form, the CDR3 reads TGTGCCTCAACTAAGGGCTACAATGAGCAGTTCTTC.

The chain combines TRBV5-1 with TRBJ1-2; weak D call: TRBD1 (6 bases). CDR1 and CDR2 (germline): SGHRS, YFSETQ. The CDR3 consists of 13 residues. Trimming left V 5 bases short and J 2 bases short, with 10 bases between. This CDR3 reads CASRQGINYGYTF. CDR3 DNA: TGCGCCAGCAGACAGGGTATCAACTATGGCTACACCTTC.

This clonotype was counted many times. Germline is not matched at one junction end, which may reflect a read error. The chain carries TRBV5-1 and TRBJ2-1; 11 bases fit TRBD2. The CDR3 sequence is 15 residues long. The germline V gene has CDR1 SGHRS and CDR2 YFSETQ. CDR3: CASSLSLAGGNEQFF. DNA for the CDR3: TGTGCCAGCAGTTTATCGCTAGCGGGAGGTAATGAGCAGTTCTTC.

This clonotype has just a few counts. This chain uses TRBV7-2 with TRBJ2-5, with TRBD2 matching over 7 bases. This CDR3 has 17 amino acids. Germline V gives CDR1 SGHTA, CDR2 FQGNSA. J was trimmed by 2 bases and V by 4 bases; bases with no gene match: 13. The CDR3 DNA reads TGTGCCAGCAGCTCCTGGGGGGGGAGGCCCGATCAAGAGACCCAGTACTTC. This codes for CASSSWGGRPDQETQYF.

V and J are TRBV6-2 or TRBV6-3 and TRBJ1-6; D gene unclear. V gave up 9 bases and J gave up 0 bases, with 9 bases separating them. This CDR3 comprises 14 residues. Germline V gene data show CDR1 as MNHEY and CDR2 as SVGEGT. CDR3 in amino acids: CASKTSSYNSPLHF. In nucleotides, the CDR3 is TGTGCCAGTAAGACCAGCTCCTATAATTCACCCCTCCACTTT.

The chain links TRBV7-8 to TRBJ2-2; D not resolved. CDR1 is SGHVS, CDR2 FQNEAQ, per germline. With 7 bases removed from V and 0 bases from J, the gap between germline ends came to 15 bases. The CDR3 is 16 residues long. The CDR3 region is CASIKGPFANTGELFF. In DNA, the CDR3 is TGTGCCAGCATTAAGGGCCCGTTCGCGAACACCGGGGAGCTGTTTTTT.

The chain employs TRBV10-3 and TRBJ2-7; 7 positions match TRBD1. Germline V gives CDR1 ENHRY, CDR2 SYGVKD. The J segment lost 2 bases and the V segment lost 6 bases, leaving 13 bases of the junction unmatched. CDR3 length: 16 amino acids. The CDR3 loop reads CAIRASSPRGTYEQYF. The CDR3 coding sequence is TGTGCCATCAGGGCTAGTTCTCCCAGGGGGACCTACGAGCAGTACTTC.

This chain joins TRBV11-2 and TRBJ2-7; TRBD1 might be the D (6 bases). Germline V lookup: CDR1 SGHAT, CDR2 FQNNGV. The CDR3 loop spans 16 amino acids. V was trimmed by 3 bases and J by 0 bases, leaving 15 bases between them. CDR3 region: CASSFSDSLGSYEQYF. The DNA of the CDR3 is TGTGCCAGCAGCTTCTCGGACAGTCTGGGCTCCTACGAGCAGTACTTC.